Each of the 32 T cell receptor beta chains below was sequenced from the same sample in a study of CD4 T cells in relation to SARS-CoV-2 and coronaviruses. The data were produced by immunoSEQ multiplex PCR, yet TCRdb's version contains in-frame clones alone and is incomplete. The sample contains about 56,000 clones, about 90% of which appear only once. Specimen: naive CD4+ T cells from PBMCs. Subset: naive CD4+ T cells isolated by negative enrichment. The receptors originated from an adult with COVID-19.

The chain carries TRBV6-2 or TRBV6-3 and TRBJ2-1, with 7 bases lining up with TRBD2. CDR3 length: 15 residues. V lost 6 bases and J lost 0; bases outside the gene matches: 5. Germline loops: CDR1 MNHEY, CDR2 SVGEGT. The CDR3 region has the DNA TGTGCCAGCAGCCTTCTAGCGGACTCCTACAATGAGCAGTTCTTC. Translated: CASSLLADSYNEQFF.

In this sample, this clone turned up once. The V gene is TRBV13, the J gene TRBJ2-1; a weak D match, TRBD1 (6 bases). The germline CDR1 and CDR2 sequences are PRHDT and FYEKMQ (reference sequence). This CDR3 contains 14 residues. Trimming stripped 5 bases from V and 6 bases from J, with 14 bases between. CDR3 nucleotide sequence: TGTGCCAGCAGCGCAAAACAGGGCTCCAATGAGCAGTTCTTC. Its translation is CASSAKQGSNEQFF.

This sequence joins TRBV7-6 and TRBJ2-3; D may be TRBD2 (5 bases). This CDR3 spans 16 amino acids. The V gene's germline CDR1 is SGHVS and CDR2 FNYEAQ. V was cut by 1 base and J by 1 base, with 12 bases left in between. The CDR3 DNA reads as TGTGCCAGCAGCTTAGGAGGGCTGTGGGGCACAGATACGCAGTATTTT. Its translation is CASSLGGLWGTDTQYF.

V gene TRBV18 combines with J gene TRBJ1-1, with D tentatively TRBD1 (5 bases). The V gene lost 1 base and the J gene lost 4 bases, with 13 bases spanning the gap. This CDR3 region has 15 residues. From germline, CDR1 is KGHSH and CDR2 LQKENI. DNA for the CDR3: TGTGCCAGCTCACCACTTTTTCCAGGGACCACTGAAGCTTTCTTT. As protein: CASSPLFPGTTEAFF.

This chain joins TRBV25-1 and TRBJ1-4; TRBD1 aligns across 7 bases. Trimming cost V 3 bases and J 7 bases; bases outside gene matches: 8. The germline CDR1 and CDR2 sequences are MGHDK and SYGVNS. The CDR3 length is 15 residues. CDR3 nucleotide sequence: TGTGCCAGCAGTGATTTAGGGGGCATGGGTGAAAAACTGTTTTTT. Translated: CASSDLGGMGEKLFF.

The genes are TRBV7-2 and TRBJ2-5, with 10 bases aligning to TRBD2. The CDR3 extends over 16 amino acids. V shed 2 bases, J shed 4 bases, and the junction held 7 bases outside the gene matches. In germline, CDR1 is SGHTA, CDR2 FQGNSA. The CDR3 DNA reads TGTGCCAGCAGCTTATTAGCGGGAGGCTTTGGAGAGACCCAGTACTTC. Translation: CASSLLAGGFGETQYF.

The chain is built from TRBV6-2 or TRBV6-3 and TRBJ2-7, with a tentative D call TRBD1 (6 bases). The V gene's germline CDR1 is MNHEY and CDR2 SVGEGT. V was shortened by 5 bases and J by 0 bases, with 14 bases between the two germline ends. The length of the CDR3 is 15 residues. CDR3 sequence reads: CASSPQGRGSYEQYF. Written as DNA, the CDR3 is TGTGCCAGCAGTCCACAGGGTAGGGGCTCCTACGAGCAGTACTTC.

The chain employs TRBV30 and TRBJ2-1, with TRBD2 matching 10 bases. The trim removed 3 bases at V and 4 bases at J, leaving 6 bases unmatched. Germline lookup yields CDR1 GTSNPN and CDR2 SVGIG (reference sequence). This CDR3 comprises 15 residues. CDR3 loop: CAWRARLAGYNEQFF. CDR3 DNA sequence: TGTGCCTGGAGGGCGAGACTAGCGGGTTACAATGAGCAGTTCTTC.

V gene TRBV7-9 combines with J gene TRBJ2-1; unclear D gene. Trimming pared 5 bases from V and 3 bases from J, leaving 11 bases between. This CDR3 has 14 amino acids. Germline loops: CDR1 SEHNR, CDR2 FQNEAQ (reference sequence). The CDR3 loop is CASSPRGYYNEQFF. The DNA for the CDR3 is TGTGCCAGCAGCCCCCGAGGTTACTACAATGAGCAGTTCTTC.

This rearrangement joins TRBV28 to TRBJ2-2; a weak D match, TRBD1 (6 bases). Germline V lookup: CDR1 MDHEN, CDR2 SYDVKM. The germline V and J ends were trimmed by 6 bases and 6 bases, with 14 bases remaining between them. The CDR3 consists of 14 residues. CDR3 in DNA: TGTGCCAGCAGGGACGCCAGGGGATCCGGGGAGCTGTTTTTT. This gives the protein CASRDARGSGELFF.

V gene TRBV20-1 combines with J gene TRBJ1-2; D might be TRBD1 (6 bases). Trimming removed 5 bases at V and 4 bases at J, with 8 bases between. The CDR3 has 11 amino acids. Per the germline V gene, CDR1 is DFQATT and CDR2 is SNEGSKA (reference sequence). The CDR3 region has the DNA TGCAGTGCTCAGGGGCCCTATGGCTACACCTTC. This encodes CSAQGPYGYTF.

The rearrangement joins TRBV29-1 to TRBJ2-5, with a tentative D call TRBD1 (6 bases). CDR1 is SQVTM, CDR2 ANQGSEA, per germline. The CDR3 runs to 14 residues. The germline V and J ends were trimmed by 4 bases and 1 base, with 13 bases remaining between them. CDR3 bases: TGCAGCGTTGTCCAGGGGTCCTCCCAAGAGACCCAGTACTTC. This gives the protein CSVVQGSSQETQYF.

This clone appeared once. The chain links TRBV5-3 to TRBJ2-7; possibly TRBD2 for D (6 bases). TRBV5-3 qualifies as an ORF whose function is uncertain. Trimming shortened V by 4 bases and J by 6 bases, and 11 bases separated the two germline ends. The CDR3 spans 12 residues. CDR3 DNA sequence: TGTGCCAGAAGCCCAGGGCGGGGCGAGCAGTACTTC. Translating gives CARSPGRGEQYF.

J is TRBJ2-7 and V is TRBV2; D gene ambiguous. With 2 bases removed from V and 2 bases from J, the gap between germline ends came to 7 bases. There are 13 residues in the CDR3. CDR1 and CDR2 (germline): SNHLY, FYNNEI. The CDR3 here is CASSEYRAYEQYF. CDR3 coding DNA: TGTGCCAGCAGTGAATATAGAGCCTACGAGCAGTACTTC. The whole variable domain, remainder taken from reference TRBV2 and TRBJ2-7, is EPEVTQTPSHQVTQMGQEVILRCVPISNHLYFYWYRQILGQKVEFLVSFYNNEISEKSEIFDDQFSVERPDGSNFTLKIRSTKLEDSAMYFCASSEYRAYEQYFGPGTRLTVT.

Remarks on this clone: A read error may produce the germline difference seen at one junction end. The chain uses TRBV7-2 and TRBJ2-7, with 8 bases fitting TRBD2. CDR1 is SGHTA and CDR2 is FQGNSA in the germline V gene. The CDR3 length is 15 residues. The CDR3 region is CASSLAGGRIIEQYF. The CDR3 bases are TGTGCCAGCAGCCTAGCAGGCGGGAGGATCATCGAGCAGTACTTC.

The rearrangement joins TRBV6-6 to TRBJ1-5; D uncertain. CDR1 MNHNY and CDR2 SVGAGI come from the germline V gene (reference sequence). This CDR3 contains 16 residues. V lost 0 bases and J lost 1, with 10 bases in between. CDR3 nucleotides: TGTGCCAGCAGTTACTCGACCGGAATGAGCAATCAGCCCCAGCATTTT. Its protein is CASSYSTGMSNQPQHF.

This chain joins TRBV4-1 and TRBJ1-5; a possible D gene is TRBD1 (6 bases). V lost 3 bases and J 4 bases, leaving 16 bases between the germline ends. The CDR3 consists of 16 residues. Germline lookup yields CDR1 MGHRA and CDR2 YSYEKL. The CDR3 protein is CASSQGGAYRNQPQHF. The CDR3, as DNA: TGCGCCAGCAGCCAGGGGGGGGCGTATAGGAATCAGCCCCAGCATTTT.

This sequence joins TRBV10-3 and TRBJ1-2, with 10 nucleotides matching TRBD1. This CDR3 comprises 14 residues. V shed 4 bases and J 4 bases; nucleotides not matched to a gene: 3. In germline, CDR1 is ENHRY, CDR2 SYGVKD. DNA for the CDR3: TGTGCCATCAGTGGGACAGGGGGTTCCTATGGCTACACCTTC. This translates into CAISGTGGSYGYTF.

This CDR3 is CASSPTGGNYGYTF. DNA for the CDR3: TGCGCCAGCAGCCCGACAGGGGGTAACTATGGCTACACCTTC. This chain links TRBV5-1 with TRBJ1-2, with 9 positions matching TRBD1. Losses at the gene ends were 4 bases for V and 1 base for J; bases not matched to a gene: 2. Germline CDR1 SGHRS, CDR2 YFSETQ. The CDR3 has 14 residues.

CDR3 nucleotides: TGCGCCAGCAGCACCCAGACAGGGACCGAACTCTCTGGGGCCAACGTCCTGACTTTC. Translated, it gives CASSTQTGTELSGANVLTF. The chain couples TRBV5-1 to TRBJ2-6, with TRBD1 matching over 7 bases. Looked up from germline, CDR1 is SGHRS and CDR2 is YFSETQ. The CDR3 contains 19 residues. With V trimmed by 4 bases and J by 0 bases, 13 bases remained unmatched.

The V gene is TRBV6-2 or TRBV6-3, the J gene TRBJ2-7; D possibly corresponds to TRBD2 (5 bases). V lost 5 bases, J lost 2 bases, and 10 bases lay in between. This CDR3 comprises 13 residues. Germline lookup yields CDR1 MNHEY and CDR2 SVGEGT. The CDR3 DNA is TGTGCCAGCAGTGACTACCCAACCTACGAGCAGTACTTC. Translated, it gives CASSDYPTYEQYF.

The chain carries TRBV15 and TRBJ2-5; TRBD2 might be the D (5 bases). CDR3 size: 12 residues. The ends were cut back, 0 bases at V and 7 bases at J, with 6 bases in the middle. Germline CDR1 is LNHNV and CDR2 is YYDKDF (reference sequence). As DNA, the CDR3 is TGTGCCACCAGCAGAGATGCGGGGACCCAGTACTTC. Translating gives CATSRDAGTQYF.

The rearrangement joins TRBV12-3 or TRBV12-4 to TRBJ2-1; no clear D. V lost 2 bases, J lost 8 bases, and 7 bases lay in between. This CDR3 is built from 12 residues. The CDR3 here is CASSLSGYEQFF. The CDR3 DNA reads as TGTGCCAGCAGTTTATCGGGCTATGAGCAGTTCTTC.

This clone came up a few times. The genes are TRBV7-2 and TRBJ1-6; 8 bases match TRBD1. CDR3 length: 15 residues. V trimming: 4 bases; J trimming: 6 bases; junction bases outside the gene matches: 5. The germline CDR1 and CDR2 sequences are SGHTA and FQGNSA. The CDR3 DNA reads TGTGCCAGCAGCTGGGAGGACAGGGCTAATTCACCCCTCCACTTT. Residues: CASSWEDRANSPLHF.

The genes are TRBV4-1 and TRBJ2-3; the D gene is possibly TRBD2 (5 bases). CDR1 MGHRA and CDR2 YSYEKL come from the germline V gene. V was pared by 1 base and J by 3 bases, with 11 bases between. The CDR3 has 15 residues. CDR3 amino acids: CASSQVGLQTDTQYF. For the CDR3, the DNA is TGCGCCAGCAGCCAAGTAGGACTTCAGACAGATACGCAGTATTTT.

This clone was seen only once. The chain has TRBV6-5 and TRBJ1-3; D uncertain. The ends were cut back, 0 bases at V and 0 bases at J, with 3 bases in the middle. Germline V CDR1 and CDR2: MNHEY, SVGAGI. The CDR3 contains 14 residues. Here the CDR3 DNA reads TGTGCCAGCAGTTACTCGCTCTCTGGAAACACCATATATTTT. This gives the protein CASSYSLSGNTIYF.

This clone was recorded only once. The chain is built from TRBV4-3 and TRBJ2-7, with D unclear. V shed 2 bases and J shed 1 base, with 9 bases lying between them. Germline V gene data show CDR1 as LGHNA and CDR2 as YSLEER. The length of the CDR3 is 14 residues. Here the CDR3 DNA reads TGCGCCAGCAGCCAATCATATGGTTCCTACGAGCAGTACTTC. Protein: CASSQSYGSYEQYF.

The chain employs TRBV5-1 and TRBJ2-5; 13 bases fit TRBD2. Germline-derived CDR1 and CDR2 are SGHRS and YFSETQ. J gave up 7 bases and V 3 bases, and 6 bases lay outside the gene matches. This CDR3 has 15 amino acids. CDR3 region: CASSSGLAGAGTQYF. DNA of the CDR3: TGCGCCAGCAGCTCTGGACTAGCGGGAGCGGGGACCCAGTACTTC. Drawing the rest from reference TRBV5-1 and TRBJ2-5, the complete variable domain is KAGVTQTPRYLIKTRGQQVTLSCSPISGHRSVSWYQQTPGQGLQFLFEYFSETQRNKGNFPGRFSGRQFSNSRSEMNVSTLELGDSALYLCASSSGLAGAGTQYFGPGTRLLVL.

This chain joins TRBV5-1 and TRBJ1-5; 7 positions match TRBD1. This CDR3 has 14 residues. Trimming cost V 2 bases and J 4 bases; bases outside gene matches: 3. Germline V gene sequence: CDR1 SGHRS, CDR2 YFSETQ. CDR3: CASSLTGDNQPQHF. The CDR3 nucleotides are TGCGCCAGCAGCTTAACAGGGGATAATCAGCCCCAGCATTTT.

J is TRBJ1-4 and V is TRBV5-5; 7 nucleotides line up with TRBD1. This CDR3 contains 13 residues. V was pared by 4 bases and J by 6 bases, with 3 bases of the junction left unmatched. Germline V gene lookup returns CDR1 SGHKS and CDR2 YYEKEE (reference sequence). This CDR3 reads CASSIRGHEKLFF. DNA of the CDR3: TGTGCCAGCAGCATTAGGGGGCATGAAAAACTGTTTTTT.

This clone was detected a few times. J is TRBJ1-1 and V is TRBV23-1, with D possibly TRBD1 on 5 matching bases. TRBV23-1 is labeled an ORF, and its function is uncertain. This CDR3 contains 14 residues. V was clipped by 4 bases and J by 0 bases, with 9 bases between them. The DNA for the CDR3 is TGCGCCAGCAGTCGGACAAGTATGAACACTGAAGCTTTCTTT. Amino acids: CASSRTSMNTEAFF.

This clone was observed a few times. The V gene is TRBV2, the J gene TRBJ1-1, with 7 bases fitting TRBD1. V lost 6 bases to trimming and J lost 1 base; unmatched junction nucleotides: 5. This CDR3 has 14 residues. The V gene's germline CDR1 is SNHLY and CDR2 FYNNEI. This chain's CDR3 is CASSGQASNTEAFF. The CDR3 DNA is TGTGCCAGCAGCGGACAGGCCTCGAACACTGAAGCTTTCTTT.